This T cell receptor (beta chain) was identified during a study of blood T cell repertoires in COVID-19. The wider study: Material from acute and convalescent COVID-19 was sourced from the United States, Italy and Spain. Nucleic acid was either cDNA or gDNA, and it came from T cells, B-cell-depleted T cells, or PBMCs.

The V and J ends lost 1 base and 0 bases, in that order; junction bases with no gene match: 5. The CDR3 has 17 amino acids. CDR1 and CDR2 from the germline V gene are SGHRS and YFSETQ. As processed by the authors: Amplification of reference gene primers provided the estimated nucleated cell counts. Method: immunoSEQ multiplex PCR; TCRdb's copy keeps in-frame clones and lacks some. That table gives V, J and clone size, and the DNA gave D and trimming. The repertoire holds a few hundred thousand clones, around 85% seen once, with 3% to 4% in the top ten. The receptor was isolated from a woman under 30 with acute or convalescent COVID-19. The chain couples TRBV5-1 to TRBJ2-1, with 9 bases lining up with TRBD2. The material sequenced was peripheral blood. CDR3 region: CASSLSGSGSSYNEQFF. CDR3 DNA sequence: TGCGCCAGCAGCTTGTCGGGTAGCGGGAGCTCCTACAATGAGCAGTTCTTC.